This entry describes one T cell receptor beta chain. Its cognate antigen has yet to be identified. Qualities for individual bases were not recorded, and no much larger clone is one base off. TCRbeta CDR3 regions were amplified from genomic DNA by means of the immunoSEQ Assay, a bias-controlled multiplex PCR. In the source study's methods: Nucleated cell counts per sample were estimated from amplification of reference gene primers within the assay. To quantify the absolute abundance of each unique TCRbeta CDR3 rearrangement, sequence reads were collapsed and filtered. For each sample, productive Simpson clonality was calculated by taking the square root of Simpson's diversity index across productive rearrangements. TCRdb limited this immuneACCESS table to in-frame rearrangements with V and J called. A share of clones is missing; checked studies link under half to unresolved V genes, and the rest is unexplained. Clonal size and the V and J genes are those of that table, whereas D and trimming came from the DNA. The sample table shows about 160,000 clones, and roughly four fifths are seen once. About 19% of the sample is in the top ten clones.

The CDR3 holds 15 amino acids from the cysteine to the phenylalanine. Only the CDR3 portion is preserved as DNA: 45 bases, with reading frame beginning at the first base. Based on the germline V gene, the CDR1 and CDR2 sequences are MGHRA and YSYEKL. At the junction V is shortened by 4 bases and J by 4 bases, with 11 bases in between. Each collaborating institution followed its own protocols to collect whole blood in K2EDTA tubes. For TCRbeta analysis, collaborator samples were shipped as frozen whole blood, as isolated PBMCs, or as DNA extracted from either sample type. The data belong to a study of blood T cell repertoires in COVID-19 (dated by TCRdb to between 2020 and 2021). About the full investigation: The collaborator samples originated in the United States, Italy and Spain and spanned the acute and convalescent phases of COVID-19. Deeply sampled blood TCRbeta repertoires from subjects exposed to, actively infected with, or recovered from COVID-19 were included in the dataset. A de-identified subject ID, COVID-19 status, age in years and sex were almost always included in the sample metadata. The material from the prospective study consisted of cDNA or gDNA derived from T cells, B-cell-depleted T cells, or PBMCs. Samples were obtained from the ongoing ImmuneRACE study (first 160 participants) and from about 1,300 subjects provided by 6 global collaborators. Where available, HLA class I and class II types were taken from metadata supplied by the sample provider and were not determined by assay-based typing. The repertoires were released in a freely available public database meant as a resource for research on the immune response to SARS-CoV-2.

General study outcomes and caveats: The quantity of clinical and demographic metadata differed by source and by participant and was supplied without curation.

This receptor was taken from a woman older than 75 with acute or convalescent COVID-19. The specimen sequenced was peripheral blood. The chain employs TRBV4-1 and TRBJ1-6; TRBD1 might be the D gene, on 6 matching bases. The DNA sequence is TGCGCCAGCAGCCGCCGGGACACATATAATTCACCCCTCCACTTT. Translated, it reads CASSRRDTYNSPLHF.